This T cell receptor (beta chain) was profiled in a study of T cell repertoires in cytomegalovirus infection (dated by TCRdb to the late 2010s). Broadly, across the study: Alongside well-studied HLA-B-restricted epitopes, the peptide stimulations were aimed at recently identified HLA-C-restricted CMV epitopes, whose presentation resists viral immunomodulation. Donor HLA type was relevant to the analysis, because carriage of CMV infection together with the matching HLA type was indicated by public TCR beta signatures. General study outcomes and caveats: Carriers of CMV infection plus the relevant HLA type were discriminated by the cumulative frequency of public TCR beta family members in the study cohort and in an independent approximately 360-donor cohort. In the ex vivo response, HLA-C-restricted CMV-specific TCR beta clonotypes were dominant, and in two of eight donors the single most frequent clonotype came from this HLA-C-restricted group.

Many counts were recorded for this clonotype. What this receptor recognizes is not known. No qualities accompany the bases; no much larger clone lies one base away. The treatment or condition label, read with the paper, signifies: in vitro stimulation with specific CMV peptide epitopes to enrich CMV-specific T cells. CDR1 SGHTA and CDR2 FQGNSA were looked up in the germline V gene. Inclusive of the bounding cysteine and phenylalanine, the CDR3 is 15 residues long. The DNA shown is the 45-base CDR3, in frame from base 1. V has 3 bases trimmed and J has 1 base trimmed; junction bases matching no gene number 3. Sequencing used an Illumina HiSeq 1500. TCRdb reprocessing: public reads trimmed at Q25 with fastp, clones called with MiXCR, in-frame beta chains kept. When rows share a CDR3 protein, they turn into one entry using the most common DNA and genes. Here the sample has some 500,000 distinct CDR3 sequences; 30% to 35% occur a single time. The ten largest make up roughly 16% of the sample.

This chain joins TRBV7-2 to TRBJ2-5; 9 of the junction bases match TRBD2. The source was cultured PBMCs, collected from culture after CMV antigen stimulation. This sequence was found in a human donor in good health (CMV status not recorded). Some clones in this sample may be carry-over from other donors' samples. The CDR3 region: CASSFSGSPQETQYF. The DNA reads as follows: TGTGCCAGCAGCTTTAGCGGGAGCCCCCAAGAGACCCAGTACTTC.